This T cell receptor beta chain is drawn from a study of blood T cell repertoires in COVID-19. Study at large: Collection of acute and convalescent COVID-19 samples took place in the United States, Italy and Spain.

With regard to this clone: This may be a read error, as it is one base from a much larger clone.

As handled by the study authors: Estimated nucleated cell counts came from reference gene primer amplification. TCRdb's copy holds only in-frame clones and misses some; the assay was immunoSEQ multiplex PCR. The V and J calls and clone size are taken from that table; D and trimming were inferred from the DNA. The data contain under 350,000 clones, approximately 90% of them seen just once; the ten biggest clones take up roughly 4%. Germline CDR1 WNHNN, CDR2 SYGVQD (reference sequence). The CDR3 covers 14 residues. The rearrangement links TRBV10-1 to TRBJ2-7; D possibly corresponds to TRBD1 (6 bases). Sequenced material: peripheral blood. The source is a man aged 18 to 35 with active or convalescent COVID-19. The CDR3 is CTSSESGSGDEQYF. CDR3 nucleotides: TGCACCAGCAGTGAGTCGGGCTCAGGGGACGAGCAGTACTTC.